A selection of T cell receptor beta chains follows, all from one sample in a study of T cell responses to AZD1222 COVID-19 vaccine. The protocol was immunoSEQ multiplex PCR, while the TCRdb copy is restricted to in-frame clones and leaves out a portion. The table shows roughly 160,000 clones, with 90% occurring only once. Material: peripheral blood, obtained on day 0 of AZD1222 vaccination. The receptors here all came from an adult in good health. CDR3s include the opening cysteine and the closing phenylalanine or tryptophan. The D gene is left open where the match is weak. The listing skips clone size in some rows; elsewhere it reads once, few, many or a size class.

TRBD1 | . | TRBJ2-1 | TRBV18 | TGTGCCAGCTCACTGGGGACAGGAGATTACAATGAGCAGTTCTTC | CASSLGTGDYNEQFF
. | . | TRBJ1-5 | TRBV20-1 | TGCAGTGCTAGTAGGCAGACAAAAAGCAATCAGCCCCAGCATTTT | CSASRQTKSNQPQHF
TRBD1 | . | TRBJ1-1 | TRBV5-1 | TGCGCCAGCAGCTGGCAGGGGGCGGGCGACACTGAAGCTTTCTTT | CASSWQGAGDTEAFF
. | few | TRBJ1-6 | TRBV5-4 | TGTGCCAGCAGCTTGGGATCCTCCTATAATTCACCCCTCCACTTT | CASSLGSSYNSPLHF
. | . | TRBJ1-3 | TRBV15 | TGTGCCACCAGCAGAGACCGGGGCTCTGGAAACACCATATATTTT | CATSRDRGSGNTIYF
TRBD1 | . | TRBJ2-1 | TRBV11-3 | TGTGCCAGCAGCTGGGGAATGGGACAGGGTGGCAATGAGCAGTTCTTC | CASSWGMGQGGNEQFF
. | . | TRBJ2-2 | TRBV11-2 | TGTGCCAGCAGCTTAGACAGGGTTGGGACCGGGGAGCTGTTTTTT | CASSLDRVGTGELFF
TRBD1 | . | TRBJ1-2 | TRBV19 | TGTGCCAGTAGTCGGGACAGGGGCTCGTCGAACTATGGCTACACCTTC | CASSRDRGSSNYGYTF
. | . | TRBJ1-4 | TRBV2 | TGTGCCACTTCACCGAGGGGAAGGGCAACTAATGAAAAACTGTTTTTT | CATSPRGRATNEKLFF
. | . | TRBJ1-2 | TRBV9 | TGTGCCAGCAGCGTAGGAATGGGAAACTATGGCTACACCTTC | CASSVGMGNYGYTF
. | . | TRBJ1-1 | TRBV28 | TGTGCCAGCAGTTTATGGGGTGAAACGAACACTGAAGCTTTCTTT | CASSLWGETNTEAFF
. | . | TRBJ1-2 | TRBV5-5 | TGTGCCAGCAGCTTGGTGTTGACGGTCAATGGCTACACCTTC | CASSLVLTVNGYTF
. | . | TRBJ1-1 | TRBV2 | TGTGCCAGTTCGACTGGGATGAACACTGAAGCTTTCTTT | CASSTGMNTEAFF
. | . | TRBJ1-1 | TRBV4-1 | TGCGCCAGCAGCCAAGCCCATCCGCCGGACGGCGGTACTGAAGCTTTCTTT | CASSQAHPPDGGTEAFF
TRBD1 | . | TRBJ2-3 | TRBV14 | TGTGCCAGCAGCCCCGGACAGGGGGCTTCAGATACGCAGTATTTT | CASSPGQGASDTQYF
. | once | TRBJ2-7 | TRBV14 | TGTGCCAGCAGCCCCCAAACACTCCACTACGAGCAGTACTTC | CASSPQTLHYEQYF
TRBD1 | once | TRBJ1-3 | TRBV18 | TGTGCCAGCTCACGATCTACAGGGGCCAATGGACCTGGAAACACCATATATTTT | CASSRSTGANGPGNTIYF
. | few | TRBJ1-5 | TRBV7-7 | TGTGCTAGCAGCCCGCTGGAGGGGGGGGGTCAGCCCCAGCATTTT | CASSPLEGGGQPQHF
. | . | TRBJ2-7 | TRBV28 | TGTGCCAGCAGTTTCCGGGGCGAGCAGTACTTC | CASSFRGEQYF
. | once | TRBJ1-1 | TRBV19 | TGTGCCAGTAGTACGGACAGGAACACTGAAGCTTTCTTT | CASSTDRNTEAFF
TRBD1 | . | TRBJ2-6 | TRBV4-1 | TGCGCCAGCAGCCAAGAGGGGGACAGACGCTCTGGGGCCAACGTCCTGACTTTC | CASSQEGDRRSGANVLTF
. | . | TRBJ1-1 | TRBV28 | TGTGCCAGCAGCCCAGTAGGGACTTTTGAAGCTTTCTTT | CASSPVGTFEAFF
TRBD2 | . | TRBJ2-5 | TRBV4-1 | TGCGCCAGCAGCCAACCCTACCTAGCGGGGGGCCTACAAGAGACCCAGTACTTC | CASSQPYLAGGLQETQYF
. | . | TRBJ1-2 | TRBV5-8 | TGTGCCAGCAGCACTACGGTGGACTATGGCTACACCTTC | CASSTTVDYGYTF
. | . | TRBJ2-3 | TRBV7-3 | TGTGCCAGCAGCTTACGGAGGGGCGACACAGATACGCAGTATTTT | CASSLRRGDTDTQYF
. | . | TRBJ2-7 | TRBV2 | TGTGCCAGCAGTGGGACAGCCTCCTACGAGCAGTACTTC | CASSGTASYEQYF
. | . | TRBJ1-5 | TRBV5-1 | TGCGCCAGCAGCTTGAACCCGACTAGCAATCAGCCCCAGCATTTT | CASSLNPTSNQPQHF
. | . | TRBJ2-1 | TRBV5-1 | TGCGCCAGCAGCTTGGTGGTCGGGGGGCCTGAGCAGTTCTTC | CASSLVVGGPEQFF
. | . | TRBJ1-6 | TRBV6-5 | TGTGCCACCCTAAGCTCCTATAATTCACCCCTCCACTTT | CATLSSYNSPLHF
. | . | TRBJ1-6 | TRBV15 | TGTGCCACCACCCCTGAGGTATATTCACCCCTCCACTTT | CATTPEVYSPLHF
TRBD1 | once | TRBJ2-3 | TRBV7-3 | TGTGCCAGCAGCTTACAACCGGGACAGATCACAGATACGCAGTATTTT | CASSLQPGQITDTQYF
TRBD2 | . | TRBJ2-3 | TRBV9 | TGTGCCAGCAGCGCAGGGACTAGCGGGGGGAGGGATACGCAGTATTTT | CASSAGTSGGRDTQYF
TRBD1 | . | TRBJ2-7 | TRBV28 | TGTGCCAGCATCGAAATGGGGACAGGGGTCTACGAGCAGTACTTC | CASIEMGTGVYEQYF
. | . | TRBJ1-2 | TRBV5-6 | TGTGCCAGCAGCTTACAGGGAATCTTTTATGGCTACACCTTC | CASSLQGIFYGYTF
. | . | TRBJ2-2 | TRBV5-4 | TGTGCCAGCAGAACCAACCCGAACACCGGGGAGCTGTTTTTT | CASRTNPNTGELFF
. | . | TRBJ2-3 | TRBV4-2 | TGTGCCAGCAGCCATGGGTCAGGAGGGTTAGGAGATACGCAGTATTTT | CASSHGSGGLGDTQYF
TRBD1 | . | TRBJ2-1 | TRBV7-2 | TGTGCCAGCACCGGGACAGGGGGCTGGCGGGGGTACAATGAGCAGTTCTTC | CASTGTGGWRGYNEQFF
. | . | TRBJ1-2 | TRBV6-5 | TGTGCCAGCACGGGATCCCACTATGGCTACACCTTC | CASTGSHYGYTF
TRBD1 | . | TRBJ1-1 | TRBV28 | TGTGCCAGCAGTTTATACAGGGGGGAAGCTTTCTTT | CASSLYRGEAFF